This record concerns one T cell receptor beta chain sequence. The donors, healthy Caucasians from Russia, were aged roughly 6 to 90. Each donor's blood draw was roughly 9.5 milliliters of peripheral blood. This sample stems from a study of blood T cells in healthy people across ages. With a J-beta primer mix and a sample-barcoded 5' primer, a second PCR ran about 7 to 12 cycles. Each cDNA molecule was tagged by a template-switch adaptor with 12 random nucleotides. TCRdb itself ran the 5' RACE reads through MiXCR, one entry per CDR3 protein. This table holds 1.2 million to 1.5 million distinct CDR3 sequences, 35% to 45% found once. Deletions cut 8 bases from V and 5 bases from J, with 10 bases between. The length of the CDR3 is 13 residues. CDR1 and CDR2 (germline): MNHEY, SVGAGI.

The chain joins TRBV6-5 to TRBJ1-6; no definite D call. The TCR originated in a woman younger than 35 in good health. Sequencing used blood. The CDR3 nucleotides read TGTGCCAGCGGCAGCGGAAATAATTCACCCCTCCACTTT. It is translated as CASGSGNNSPLHF.